A single sample is the source of the 8 T cell receptor beta chains below, sequenced in a study of blood T cell repertoires in COVID-19. Measured with immunoSEQ multiplex PCR; TCRdb has only the in-frame clones, and not every one. Found here are about 30,000 clones, 84% of them singletons; the top ten hold about 14%. The sequenced sample consisted of peripheral blood. The origin of the receptors is a human donor in a cohort sampled during active COVID-19.

The CDR3 coding sequence is TGTGCCAGCAGCTTAGCCCGGACAGTTTATAGCAATCAGCCCCAGCATTTT. Amino acid sequence: CASSLARTVYSNQPQHF. The rearrangement uses TRBV11-3 and TRBJ1-5; perhaps TRBD1 as D (6 bases). V was trimmed by 1 base and J by 0 bases, leaving 13 bases between them. This CDR3 contains 17 residues. Germline CDR1 reads SGHNT; CDR2 reads YENEEA.

This chain links TRBV4-3 with TRBJ2-3; TRBD1 matches at 9 bases. The CDR3 is 15 amino acids. J gave up 3 bases and V 1 base, and 2 bases lay outside the gene matches. Germline CDR1 and CDR2: LGHNA and YSLEER. The CDR3 here is CASSQGGQGTDTQYF. The CDR3 DNA reads as TGCGCCAGCAGCCAAGGCGGACAGGGGACAGATACGCAGTATTTT.

The chain carries TRBV19 and TRBJ2-5, with a weak D call TRBD1 (6 bases). The V gene lost 4 bases and the J gene lost 4 bases, with 13 bases spanning the gap. Germline values: CDR1 LNHDA, CDR2 SQIVND (reference sequence). The CDR3 contains 14 residues. This CDR3 reads CASSKSGQSETQYF. The CDR3, as DNA: TGTGCCAGTAGTAAATCGGGACAATCAGAGACCCAGTACTTC.

V and J are TRBV7-2 and TRBJ2-4; D gene ambiguous. Trimming cost V 1 base and J 7 bases, with 8 bases left between them. The CDR3 is 13 amino acids. Looked up from germline, CDR1 is SGHTA and CDR2 is FQGNSA. CDR3 protein: CASSLGTANIQYF. The CDR3 region has the DNA TGTGCCAGCAGCTTAGGAACAGCTAACATTCAGTACTTC.

The chain links TRBV7-2 to TRBJ1-5; 7 bases line up with TRBD1. The CDR3 is 19 amino acids. Trimming removed 1 base from V and 1 base from J; junction bases left unmatched: 13. Germline lookup yields CDR1 SGHTA and CDR2 FQGNSA. The CDR3 region is CASSLGRVKGAISNQPQHF. The CDR3 DNA sequence: TGTGCCAGCAGCTTAGGTCGGGTGAAGGGGGCCATAAGCAATCAGCCCCAGCATTTT.

As DNA, the CDR3 is TGTGCCAGTAGGGAAAAGACAGGGAGAACAGATACGCAGTATTTT. This sequence encodes CASREKTGRTDTQYF. V gene TRBV19 combines with J gene TRBJ2-3; 7 nucleotides line up with TRBD1. This CDR3 comprises 15 residues. Trimming cost V 6 bases and J 3 bases; bases outside gene matches: 9. The V gene's germline CDR1 is LNHDA and CDR2 SQIVND (reference sequence).

The rearrangement links TRBV6-5 to TRBJ2-7, with 8 bases fitting TRBD1. Germline-derived CDR1 and CDR2 are MNHEY and SVGAGI. The CDR3 is 15 amino acids. The junction had 10 bases not matched to a gene; V was cut back by 6 bases and J by 3 bases. CDR3 sequence (DNA): TGTGCCAGCAGCCGGACAGGGTTGGGAATCTACGAGCAGTACTTC. It specifies CASSRTGLGIYEQYF.

This chain joins TRBV4-3 and TRBJ2-3; 10 bases line up with TRBD1. The V gene end was trimmed by 1 base and the J gene end by 4 bases; junction bases not matched to a gene: 8. This CDR3 comprises 17 residues. In germline, CDR1 is LGHNA, CDR2 YSLEER. The DNA for the CDR3 is TGCGCCAGCAGCCAAGCCGTAGGTGGACAGGGGGCAGATACGCAGTATTTT. It yields the protein CASSQAVGGQGADTQYF.